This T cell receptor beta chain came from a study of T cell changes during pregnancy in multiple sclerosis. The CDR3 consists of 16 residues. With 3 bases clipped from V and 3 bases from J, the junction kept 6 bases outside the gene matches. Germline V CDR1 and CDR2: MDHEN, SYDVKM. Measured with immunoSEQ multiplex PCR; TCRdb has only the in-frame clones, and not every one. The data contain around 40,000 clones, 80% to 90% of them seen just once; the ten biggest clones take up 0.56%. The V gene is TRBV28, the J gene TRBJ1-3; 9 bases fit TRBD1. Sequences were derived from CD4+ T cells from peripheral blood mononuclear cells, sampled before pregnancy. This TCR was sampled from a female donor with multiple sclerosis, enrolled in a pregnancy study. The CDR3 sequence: CASSFPMTGGGNTIYF. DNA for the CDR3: TGTGCCAGCAGTTTCCCCATGACAGGGGGTGGAAACACCATATATTTT.